This T cell receptor beta chain was sequenced during a study of T cell clonality in common variable immunodeficiency. The germline gives CDR1 DFQATT, CDR2 SNEGSKA (reference sequence). This CDR3 comprises 14 residues. The V end lost 8 bases, the J end lost 1 base, and 16 bases lay between the germline ends. Sequencing input was equivalent genomic DNA from CVID and controls. Only in-frame clones appear in the TCRdb table, and some are missing; sequencing was by immunoSEQ multiplex PCR. Singletons are absent from the sample, which has approximately 52,000 clones. This clone appeared many times. From the germline J gene comes the end of the CDR3, since the read stops 3 residues before it.

This sequence joins TRBV20-1 and TRBJ2-3; TRBD2 is a possible D gene (6 bases). The receptor was derived from a person between 18 and 75 years old in good health. Input material: peripheral blood mononuclear cells. CDR3 residues: CSTRPGGGTDTQYF. The covered CDR3 bases are TGCAGTACACGCCCCGGAGGGGGCACAGATACG.